This T cell receptor beta chain emerged from a study of T cells in Graves' hyperthyroidism and ophthalmopathy. The junction had 7 bases not matched to a gene; V was cut back by 6 bases and J by 8 bases. The CDR3 sequence is 14 residues long. Per the germline V gene, CDR1 is MNHEY and CDR2 is SVGEGT. Amplified TCR beta CDR3 regions came from RNA transcripts. In the first-round RT-PCR of the TCR CDR3, the HTBI primer set was used. MiXCR, applied by TCRdb to the multiplex PCR reads, yields one record per CDR3 protein. The table shows approximately 690,000 distinct CDR3 sequences, with about 14% occurring only once. This clonotype has only a few counts.

This TCR derives from a woman aged 45-59 years with Graves' ophthalmopathy. Sequenced sample: blood. The chain recombines TRBV6-2 or TRBV6-3 with TRBJ2-1; 10 bases agree with TRBD2. The CDR3 protein is CASRASGSRDEQFF. The DNA for the CDR3 is TGTGCCAGCAGAGCTAGCGGGAGTCGGGATGAGCAGTTCTTC.